This T cell receptor beta chain was sequenced in a study of shared clonotypes between healthy human individuals. Findings of the study overall: Of the naive CD4 clonotypes, approximately 5% were shared across several donors. Generation of non-shared clonotypes was less probable than generation of clonotypes shared by all four donors. Collection of samples was limited to blood; tissue repertoires likely differ.

V was trimmed by 2 bases and J by 2 bases, leaving 16 bases between them. This CDR3 is built from 17 residues. The V gene's germline CDR1 is ENHRY and CDR2 SYGVKD. This clone was counted only a few times. Its specificity is not known. The study ran the assay at deep level. Only in-frame clones appear in the TCRdb table, and some are missing; sequencing was by immunoSEQ multiplex PCR. Among hundreds of thousands of clones listed, roughly 78% were seen once. The specimen sequenced was memory CD4+ T cells sorted from blood. Sample subset: CD45RA-negative fraction. This chain joins TRBV10-3 and TRBJ1-5; D is undetermined. The TCR sequence derives from a woman under 40 in good health. In nucleotides, the CDR3 is TGTGCCATCAGTGAGACCGGGCTCCAGGCCGGCAATCAGCCCCAGCATTTT. Encoded protein: CAISETGLQAGNQPQHF.